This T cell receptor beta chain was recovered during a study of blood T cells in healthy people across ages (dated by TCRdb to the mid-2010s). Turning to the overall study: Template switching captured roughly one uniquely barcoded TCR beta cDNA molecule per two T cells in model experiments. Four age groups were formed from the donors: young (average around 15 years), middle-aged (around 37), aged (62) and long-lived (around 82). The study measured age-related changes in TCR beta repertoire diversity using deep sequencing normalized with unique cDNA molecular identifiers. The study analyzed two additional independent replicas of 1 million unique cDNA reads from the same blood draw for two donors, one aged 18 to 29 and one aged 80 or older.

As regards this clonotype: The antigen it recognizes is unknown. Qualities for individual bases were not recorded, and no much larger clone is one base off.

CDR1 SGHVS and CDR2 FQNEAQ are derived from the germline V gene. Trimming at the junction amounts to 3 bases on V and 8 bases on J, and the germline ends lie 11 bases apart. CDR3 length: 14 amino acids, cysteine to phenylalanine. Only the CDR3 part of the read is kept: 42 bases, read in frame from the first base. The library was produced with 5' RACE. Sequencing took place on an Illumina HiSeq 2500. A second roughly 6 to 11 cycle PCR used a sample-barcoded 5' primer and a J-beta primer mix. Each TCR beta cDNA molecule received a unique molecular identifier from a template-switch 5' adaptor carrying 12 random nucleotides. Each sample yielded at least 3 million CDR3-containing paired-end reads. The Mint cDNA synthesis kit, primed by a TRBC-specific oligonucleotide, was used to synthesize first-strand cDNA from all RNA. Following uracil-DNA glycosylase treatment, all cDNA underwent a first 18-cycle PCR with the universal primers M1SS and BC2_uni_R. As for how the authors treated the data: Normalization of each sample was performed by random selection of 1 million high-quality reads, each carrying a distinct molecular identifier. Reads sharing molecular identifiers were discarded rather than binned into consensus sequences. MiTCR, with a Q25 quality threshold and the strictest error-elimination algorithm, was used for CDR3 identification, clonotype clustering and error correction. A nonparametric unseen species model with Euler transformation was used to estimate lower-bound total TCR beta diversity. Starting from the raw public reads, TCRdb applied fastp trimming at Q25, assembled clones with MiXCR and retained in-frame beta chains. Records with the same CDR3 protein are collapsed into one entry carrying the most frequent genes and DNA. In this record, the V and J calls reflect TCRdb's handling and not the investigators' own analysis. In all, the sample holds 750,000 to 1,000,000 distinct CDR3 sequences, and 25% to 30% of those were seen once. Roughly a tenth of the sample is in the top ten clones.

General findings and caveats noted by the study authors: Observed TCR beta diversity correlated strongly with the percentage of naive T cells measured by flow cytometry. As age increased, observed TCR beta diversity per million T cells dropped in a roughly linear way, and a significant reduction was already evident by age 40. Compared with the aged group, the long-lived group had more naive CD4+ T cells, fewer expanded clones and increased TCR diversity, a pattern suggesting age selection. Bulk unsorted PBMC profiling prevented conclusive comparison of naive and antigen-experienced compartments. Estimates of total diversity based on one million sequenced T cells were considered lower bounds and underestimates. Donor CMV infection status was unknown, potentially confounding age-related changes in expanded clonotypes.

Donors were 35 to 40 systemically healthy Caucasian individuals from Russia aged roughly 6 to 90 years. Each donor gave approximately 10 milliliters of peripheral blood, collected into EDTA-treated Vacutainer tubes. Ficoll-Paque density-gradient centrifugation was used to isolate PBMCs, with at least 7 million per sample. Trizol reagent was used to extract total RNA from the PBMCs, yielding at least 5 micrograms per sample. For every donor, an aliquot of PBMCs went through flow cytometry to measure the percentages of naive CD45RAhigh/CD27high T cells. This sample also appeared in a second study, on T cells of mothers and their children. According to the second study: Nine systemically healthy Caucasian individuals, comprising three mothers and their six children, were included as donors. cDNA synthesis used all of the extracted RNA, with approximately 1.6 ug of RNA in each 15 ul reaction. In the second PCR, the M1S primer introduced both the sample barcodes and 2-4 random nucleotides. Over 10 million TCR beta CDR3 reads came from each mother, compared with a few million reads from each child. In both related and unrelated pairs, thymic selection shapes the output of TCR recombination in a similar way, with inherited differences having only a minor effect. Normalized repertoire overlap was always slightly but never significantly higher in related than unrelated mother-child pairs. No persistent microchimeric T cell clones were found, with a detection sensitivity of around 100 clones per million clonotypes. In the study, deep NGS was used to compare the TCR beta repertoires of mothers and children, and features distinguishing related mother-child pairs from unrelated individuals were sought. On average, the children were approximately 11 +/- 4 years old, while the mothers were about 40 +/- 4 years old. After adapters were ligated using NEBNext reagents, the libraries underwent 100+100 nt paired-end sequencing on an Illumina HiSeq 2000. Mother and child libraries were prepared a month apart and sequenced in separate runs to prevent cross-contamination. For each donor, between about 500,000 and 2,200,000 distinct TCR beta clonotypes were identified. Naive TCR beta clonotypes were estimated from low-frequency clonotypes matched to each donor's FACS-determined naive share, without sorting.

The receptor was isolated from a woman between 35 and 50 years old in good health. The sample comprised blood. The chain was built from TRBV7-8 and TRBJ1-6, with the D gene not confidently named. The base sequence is TGTGCCAGCAGCTTGAGGCAGGCGGATTCACCCCTCCACTTT. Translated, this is CASSLRQADSPLHF.